This record looks at one T cell receptor beta chain sequence and its context. No antigen is known for it. These data are taken from a study of T-cell memory formation after mild COVID-19. Findings and caveats of the study: Cross-reactive memory seemingly joined, as some responding clones were found in pre-infection memory. A balance of CD4 and CD8 characterized clones contracting day 15 to 85, whereas later expanders leaned CD4+.

In TCRdb, the 5' RACE reads were re-called with MiXCR into one record per CDR3 protein. The data contain about 440,000 distinct CDR3 sequences, roughly 20% of them singletons. The CDR3 sequence is 11 residues long. V was clipped by 4 bases and J by 10 bases, with 10 bases between them. The V gene's germline CDR1 is MNHEY and CDR2 SVGAGI. The sequencing sample was made of PBMCs or a T cell subset sorted from them (not recorded which). The rearrangement joins TRBV6-5 to TRBJ1-1, with D perhaps matching TRBD1 (5 bases). The sequence was collected from an adult woman who had mild COVID-19 (a few samples of this study predate the infection). Cell type and time point are not known. The DNA for the CDR3 is TGTGCCAGCAGTTCCAGGGTGGGAGCTTTCTTT. Protein product: CASSSRVGAFF.